The clone carrying this T cell receptor beta chain was observed a few times. How the authors handled the data: Amplification of reference gene primers provided the estimated nucleated cell counts. TCRdb keeps only in-frame clones here, not all; method: immunoSEQ multiplex PCR. V and J calls and clone size are as listed in that table; D and trimming were resolved from the DNA. The sample includes fewer than 130,000 clones, under 80% of them seen just once. The data originate from a study of blood T cell repertoires in COVID-19. The wider study: From the United States, Italy and Spain came samples of acute and convalescent COVID-19. T cells, B-cell-depleted T cells, or PBMCs supplied cDNA or gDNA.

Germline V gene lookup returns CDR1 SGHNT and CDR2 YYREEE (reference sequence). V was trimmed by 2 bases and J by 4 bases, leaving 13 bases between them. The CDR3 extends over 14 amino acids. V and J are TRBV5-4 and TRBJ2-7, with a weak D call TRBD2 (5 bases). The clonotype was recovered from a man between 65 and 79 years old with active or convalescent COVID-19. The sample consisted of peripheral blood. The CDR3 sequence: CASSFGQDSYEQYF. CDR3 DNA: TGTGCCAGCAGCTTTGGGCAGGACTCTTACGAGCAGTACTTC.